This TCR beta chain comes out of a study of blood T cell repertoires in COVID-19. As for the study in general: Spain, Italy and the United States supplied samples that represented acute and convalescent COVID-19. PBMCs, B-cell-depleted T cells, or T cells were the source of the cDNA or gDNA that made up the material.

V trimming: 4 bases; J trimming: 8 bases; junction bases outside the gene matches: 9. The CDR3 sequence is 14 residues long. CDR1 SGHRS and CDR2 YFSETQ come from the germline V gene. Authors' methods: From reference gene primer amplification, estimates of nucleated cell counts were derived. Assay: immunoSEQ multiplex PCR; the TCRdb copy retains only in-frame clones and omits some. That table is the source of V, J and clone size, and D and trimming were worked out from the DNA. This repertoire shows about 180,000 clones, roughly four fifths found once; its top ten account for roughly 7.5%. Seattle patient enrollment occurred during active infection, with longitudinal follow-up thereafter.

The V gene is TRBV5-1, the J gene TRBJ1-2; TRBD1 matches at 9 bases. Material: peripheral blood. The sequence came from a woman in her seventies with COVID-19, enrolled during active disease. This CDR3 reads CASSLEGTGYGYTF. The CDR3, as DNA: TGCGCCAGCAGCCTGGAAGGGACAGGGTACGGCTACACCTTC.